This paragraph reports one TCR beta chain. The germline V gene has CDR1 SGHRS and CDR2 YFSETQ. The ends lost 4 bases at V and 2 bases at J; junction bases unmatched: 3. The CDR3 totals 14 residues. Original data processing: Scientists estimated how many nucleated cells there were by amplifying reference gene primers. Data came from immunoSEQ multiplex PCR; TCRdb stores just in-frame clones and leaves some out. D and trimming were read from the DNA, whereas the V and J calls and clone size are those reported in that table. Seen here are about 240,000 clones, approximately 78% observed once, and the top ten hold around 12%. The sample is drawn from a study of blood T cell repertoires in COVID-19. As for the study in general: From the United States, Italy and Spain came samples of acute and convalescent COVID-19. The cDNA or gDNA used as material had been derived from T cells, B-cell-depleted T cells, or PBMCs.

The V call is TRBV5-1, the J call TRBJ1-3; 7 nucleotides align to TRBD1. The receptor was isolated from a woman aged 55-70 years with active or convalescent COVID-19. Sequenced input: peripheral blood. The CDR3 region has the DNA TGCGCCAGCAGCCCGGGGACAGCTGGAAACACCATATATTTT. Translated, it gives CASSPGTAGNTIYF.